One T cell receptor beta chain is described in this entry. What it binds is unknown. These data belong to a study of T cell responses to AZD1222 COVID-19 vaccine. Sequenced by immunoSEQ multiplex PCR; TCRdb stores in-frame clones only, minus some. The sample yields about 120,000 clones, roughly 87% seen once. Study findings and constraints: Researchers took repertoire samples only after the peak T cell response had come.

This receptor was taken from an adult in good health. Sequencing was performed on peripheral blood, taken on day 0 of AZD1222 vaccination.

The CDR3 nucleotides are TGTGCCAGCAGCGCTAGCAGTCTCGATATGGGACGCCTGAACACTGAAGCTTTCTTT. It encodes CASSASSLDMGRLNTEAFF. The gene calls are TRBV7-7 and TRBJ1-1; a weak D match, TRBD1 (5 bases). From germline, CDR1 is SSHAT and CDR2 FNYEAQ (reference sequence). There are 19 residues in the CDR3. V gave up 5 bases and J gave up 0 bases, with 25 bases separating them.